The clone carrying this TCR beta chain was picked up many times. Its antigen is as yet unknown. Beta-chain TCR CDR3 regions were amplified from RNA transcripts. First-round RT-PCR with HTBI primers preceded a second-round multiplex PCR. TCRdb processed the multiplex PCR reads anew with MiXCR; each CDR3 protein has one entry. This table has around 1,200,000 distinct CDR3 sequences, 36% appearing once. Each diagnosis was determined on the basis of clinical symptoms, serum thyroxine, TRAb, thyroid ultrasound and orbital computed tomography. The sample belongs to a study of Graves' ophthalmopathy and Graves' hyperthyroidism. Study-wide results and limits: A 13-signature model separated ophthalmopathy from stable hyperthyroidism, reaching 85% to 90% sensitivity and less than 83% specificity cross-validated. Ophthalmopathy progression was predicted by the model at more than 55% sensitivity and about 72% specificity.

There are 14 residues in the CDR3. Per germline, CDR1 LGHDT and CDR2 YNNKEL (reference sequence). The V gene end was trimmed by 1 base and the J gene end by 8 bases; junction bases not matched to a gene: 8. Source material: peripheral blood or thyroid tissue (not recorded which). This chain connects TRBV3-1 to TRBJ2-7, with 7 bases fitting TRBD2. This clonotype was obtained from an adult man with Graves' hyperthyroidism. CDR3 residues: CASSQASSGAQQYF. The CDR3 DNA reads TGTGCCAGCAGCCAAGCGTCTAGCGGAGCTCAGCAGTACTTC.